This T cell receptor (beta chain) is from a study of T cells in Graves' hyperthyroidism and ophthalmopathy. Each ophthalmopathy patient scored at least 3 on the Clinical Activity Score and at least 4 on NOSPECS grade, with duration under 3 months. Amplification yielded TCR beta CDR3 regions, with RNA transcripts as the source. First-round RT-PCR targeting the TCR CDR3 was performed with the HTBI primer set. TCRdb ran MiXCR on the multiplex PCR reads and lists one entry per CDR3 protein. The sample lists over 250,000 distinct CDR3 sequences, around 13% occurring once. This clonotype was observed many times. Its antigen remains unknown. Germline CDR1 and CDR2: SGHAT and FQNNGV. The ends were cut back, 3 bases at V and 8 bases at J, with 7 bases in the middle. CDR3 length: 11 amino acids. Study results and limitations: The model's output predicted ophthalmopathy at a median of about 6.5 months prior to onset. Ophthalmopathy was separated from stable hyperthyroidism by a 13 V-J model.

V usage is TRBV11-2 and J usage is TRBJ1-1, with D uncertain. The specimen was blood. The sequence was collected from a woman aged 40 to 50 with Graves' ophthalmopathy. The CDR3 is CASSFFREAFF. The CDR3 nucleotides read TGTGCCAGCAGCTTCTTCAGAGAAGCTTTCTTT.